The rows below give T cell receptor beta chains drawn from one sample of a study of beta chain features in type 1 diabetes. This table comes from immunoSEQ multiplex PCR, and its TCRdb copy is limited to in-frame clones, with some not included. This table holds a few hundred thousand clones, roughly 12% found once. The specimen sequenced was naive CD4+ T cells from blood. The receptors derive from a woman aged 18-29 years with type 1 diabetes. Each CDR3 is given with its conserved first and last residue. The D gene is left open where the match is weak. Clone size, where shown, is once, few, many, or a class for clones that have expanded.

J	D	V	size	CDR3	DNA
TRBJ2-4	NA	TRBV29-1	few	CSVDSLGENIQYF	TGCAGCGTTGATAGTCTTGGAGAAAACATTCAGTACTTC
TRBJ2-2	TRBD1	TRBV9	NA	CASSVGGTANTGELFF	TGTGCCAGCAGCGTAGGAGGGACAGCGAACACCGGGGAGCTGTTTTTT
TRBJ1-1	NA	TRBV6-5	NA	CASSYAGGADTEAFF	TGTGCCAGCAGTTACGCCGGGGGGGCGGACACTGAAGCTTTCTTT
TRBJ2-3	NA	TRBV9	few	CASSVGQIDTQYF	TGTGCCAGCAGCGTAGGACAGATAGATACGCAGTATTTT
TRBJ2-1	TRBD2	TRBV11-2	once	CASSLASGSYNEQFF	TGTGCCAGCAGCTTAGCTAGCGGGTCCTACAATGAGCAGTTCTTC
TRBJ2-2	NA	TRBV5-4	NA	CASSFQVGTLNTGELFF	TGTGCCAGCAGCTTCCAGGTGGGGACTCTTAACACCGGGGAGCTGTTTTTT
TRBJ2-5	NA	TRBV4-3	NA	CASSPRAYETQYF	TGCGCCAGCAGCCCCCGAGCGTATGAGACCCAGTACTTC
TRBJ2-1	TRBD2	TRBV7-2	NA	CASSLQPGLAYNEQFF	TGTGCCAGCAGCCTTCAACCGGGACTAGCTTACAATGAGCAGTTCTTC
TRBJ1-2	NA	TRBV21-1	NA	CASNHGQGTNYGYTF	TGTGCCAGCAACCACGGACAAGGTACCAACTATGGCTACACCTTC
TRBJ1-4	TRBD1	TRBV30	few	CAWSRHQGVNEKLFF	TGTGCCTGGAGTCGGCATCAGGGGGTAAATGAAAAACTGTTTTTT
TRBJ2-5	NA	TRBV6-1	NA	CASSEWLTRGNEQETQYF	TGTGCCAGCAGTGAATGGCTGACTCGCGGGAATGAACAAGAGACCCAGTACTTC
TRBJ2-1	NA	TRBV5-1	NA	CASSLSPGNEQFF	TGCGCCAGCAGCTTGTCCCCGGGGAATGAGCAGTTCTTC
TRBJ2-3	TRBD1	TRBV27	NA	CASSPRTGGFTDTQYF	TGTGCCAGCAGCCCAAGGACAGGGGGGTTCACAGATACGCAGTATTTT
TRBJ2-7	NA	TRBV6-6	NA	CASKGDRSPMYEQYF	TGTGCCAGCAAGGGTGACAGGTCCCCCATGTACGAGCAGTACTTC
TRBJ2-2	NA	TRBV10-3	NA	CAINGGPDTGELFF	TGTGCCATCAATGGGGGCCCCGACACCGGGGAGCTGTTTTTT
TRBJ2-1	NA	TRBV4-3	few	CASSQGIAVLPNEQFF	TGCGCCAGCAGCCAGGGGATAGCGGTTCTGCCTAATGAGCAGTTCTTC
TRBJ2-3	NA	TRBV5-1	NA	CASRAGLVTDTQYF	TGCGCCAGCAGGGCGGGACTTGTCACAGATACGCAGTATTTT
TRBJ2-2	NA	TRBV5-4	few	CASSLDSYTGELFF	TGTGCCAGCAGCTTGGACAGCTACACCGGGGAGCTGTTTTTT
TRBJ2-1	TRBD2	TRBV29-1	many	CSVKTSETINEQFF	TGCAGCGTCAAGACTAGCGAGACGATCAATGAGCAGTTCTTC
TRBJ2-1	NA	TRBV10-1	few	CASSEYSGELAPYNEQFF	TGCGCCAGCAGTGAATATAGCGGTGAGCTAGCACCATACAATGAGCAGTTCTTC
TRBJ1-1	TRBD1	TRBV5-1	NA	CASSLRQGITEAFF	TGCGCCAGCAGCCTGCGACAGGGAATCACTGAAGCTTTCTTT
TRBJ2-1	NA	TRBV9	few	CASSVITGSYNEQFF	TGTGCCAGCAGCGTTATTACAGGCTCCTACAATGAGCAGTTCTTC
TRBJ2-5	NA	TRBV7-8	NA	CASSLRPIGETQYF	TGTGCCAGCAGCCTCAGGCCCATTGGGGAGACCCAGTACTTC
TRBJ2-1	TRBD1	TRBV5-1	NA	CASSADILTGFSSYNEQFF	TGCGCCAGCAGCGCTGACATTTTGACAGGGTTTAGCTCCTACAATGAGCAGTTCTTC
TRBJ1-1	TRBD1	TRBV11-3	few	CASSPRQGTTEAFF	TGTGCCAGCAGCCCGCGACAGGGGACGACTGAAGCTTTCTTT
TRBJ2-1	TRBD1	TRBV7-2	few	CASTRDRGYNEQFF	TGTGCCAGCACCCGGGACAGGGGGTACAATGAGCAGTTCTTC
TRBJ2-5	TRBD1	TRBV5-1	NA	CASSSTGVAETQYF	TGCGCCAGCAGCTCCACAGGGGTAGCGGAGACCCAGTACTTC
TRBJ2-1	TRBD2	TRBV27	few	CASRTGTSGTGEQFF	TGTGCCAGCAGAACCGGGACTAGTGGGACGGGGGAGCAGTTCTTC
TRBJ2-3	NA	TRBV15	NA	CATREARDNTDTQYF	TGTGCCACCAGGGAGGCGCGGGATAACACAGATACGCAGTATTTT
TRBJ1-1	NA	TRBV27	few	CASSRPGLNTEAFF	TGTGCCAGCAGTCGACCAGGGTTGAACACTGAAGCTTTCTTT
TRBJ2-3	NA	TRBV18	NA	CASSPRRGTDTQYF	TGTGCCAGCTCACCACGGAGGGGCACAGATACGCAGTATTTT
TRBJ2-3	NA	TRBV30	NA	CAWSEQEGGTQYF	TGTGCCTGGAGCGAACAGGAGGGAGGTACGCAGTATTTT
TRBJ2-2	TRBD1	TRBV4-3	few	CASSLTGVDPTGELFF	TGCGCCAGCAGCCTGACAGGGGTTGACCCCACCGGGGAGCTGTTTTTT
TRBJ2-5	NA	TRBV5-1	few	CASSATSFQGTQYF	TGCGCCAGCAGCGCAACCTCCTTCCAGGGGACCCAGTACTTC
TRBJ2-5	TRBD2	TRBV7-9	NA	CASSPGLAGGGETQYF	TGTGCCAGCAGCCCTGGACTAGCGGGAGGCGGGGAGACCCAGTACTTC
TRBJ2-3	NA	TRBV11-3	NA	CASSLDQRADTQYF	TGTGCCAGCAGCTTAGATCAGAGGGCAGATACGCAGTATTTT
TRBJ2-5	NA	TRBV27	NA	CASSLNRVVGETQYF	TGTGCCAGCAGTCTTAACCGGGTGGTCGGAGAGACCCAGTACTTC
TRBJ1-4	NA	TRBV28	NA	CASSLRQAVGEKLFF	TGTGCCAGCAGTTTACGACAGGCCGTAGGGGAAAAACTGTTTTTT
TRBJ2-4	NA	TRBV30	few	CAWSEGMTKNIQYF	TGTGCCTGGAGTGAGGGGATGACCAAAAACATTCAGTACTTC
TRBJ2-1	TRBD2	TRBV7-9	NA	CASSLQGAPLAGDRNEQFF	TGTGCCAGCAGCCTCCAGGGAGCTCCTCTAGCGGGAGATCGTAATGAGCAGTTCTTC
TRBJ2-7	TRBD2	TRBV9	few	CASSVAGGPTYEQYF	TGTGCCAGCAGCGTTGCGGGAGGGCCTACCTACGAGCAGTACTTC
TRBJ1-5	NA	TRBV7-6	NA	CASSLIVRGSGNQPQHF	TGTGCCAGCAGCTTAATCGTGCGGGGCTCTGGCAATCAGCCCCAGCATTTT
TRBJ2-1	TRBD2	TRBV5-1	few	CASSPTSGSYNEQFF	TGCGCCAGCAGCCCAACTAGCGGCTCCTACAATGAGCAGTTCTTC
TRBJ1-1	NA	TRBV30	few	CAWIRGNTEAFF	TGTGCCTGGATAAGGGGGAACACTGAAGCTTTCTTT
TRBJ2-5	NA	TRBV18	few	CASLPGSQETQYF	TGTGCCAGCTTACCCGGGTCCCAAGAGACCCAGTACTTC
TRBJ2-2	TRBD2	TRBV7-9	few	CASSLSSGENTGELFF	TGTGCCAGCAGCTTATCTAGCGGGGAAAACACCGGGGAGCTGTTTTTT